This T cell receptor (beta chain) is from a study of T cell responses to AZD1222 COVID-19 vaccine. Notes on the study in general: Clonal diversity was possibly underestimated; the donors were predominantly white British and more often female.

Produced via immunoSEQ multiplex PCR; TCRdb's table is partial and in-frame only. Of around 160,000 clones listed, 82% were seen once; the top ten hold over 4%. On this clone itself: Its antigen is as yet unknown.

Germline V gene lookup returns CDR1 SGDLS and CDR2 YYNGEE. This CDR3 is built from 16 residues. Trimming removed 0 bases from V and 5 bases from J; junction bases left unmatched: 6. The receptor was derived from an adult in good health. The sequencing used peripheral blood, collected on day 0 of MenACWY control vaccination. The V gene is TRBV9, the J gene TRBJ2-3, with 10 bases that match TRBD2. CDR3 sequence reads: CASSVGAGGRKDTQYF. The CDR3 DNA reads TGTGCCAGCAGCGTAGGAGCGGGGGGGAGGAAAGATACGCAGTATTTT.